This TCR beta chain was identified during a study of blood T cell repertoires in COVID-19. In the study overall: Spain, Italy and the United States supplied samples that represented acute and convalescent COVID-19. PBMCs, B-cell-depleted T cells, or T cells were the source of the cDNA or gDNA that made up the material.

As handled by the study authors: Estimates of nucleated cell counts were drawn from the amplification of reference gene primers. The data were produced by immunoSEQ multiplex PCR, yet TCRdb's version contains in-frame clones alone and is incomplete. That table gives V, J and clone size, and the DNA gave D and trimming. The profile shows around 270,000 clones, under 90% of them singletons. In germline, CDR1 is SQVTM, CDR2 ANQGSEA. This CDR3 region has 13 residues. Unmatched junction bases numbered 6, after V lost 5 bases and J lost 10 bases. This TCR derives from a man aged 55 to 70 with acute or convalescent COVID-19. The sequenced sample was peripheral blood. The V call is TRBV29-1, the J call TRBJ2-1, with 12 bases lining up with TRBD1. The CDR3 nucleotides read TGCAGCGTTTCGGGACAGGGGGCATTGGAGCAGTTCTTC. Protein sequence: CSVSGQGALEQFF.